Reported below is one T cell receptor (beta chain). As yet, its antigen is unknown. These data originate in a study of cytomegalovirus exposure and HLA in healthy donors. Notes on the study in general: Among TCR beta chains of equal frequency, HLA-associated ones were more clonally expanded in a later analysis.

PCR amplification relied on 60 Vbeta primers (plus 13 Jbeta primers). Method: immunoSEQ multiplex PCR; TCRdb's copy keeps in-frame clones and lacks some. The data show some 30,000 clones, and the top ten clones hold around 4.5%. CDR1 and CDR2 (germline): SQVTM, ANQGSEA. This CDR3 spans 14 amino acids. V was trimmed by 0 bases and J by 7 bases, leaving 15 bases between them. The J gene is TRBJ1-2, the V gene TRBV29-1, with a tentative D call TRBD1 (6 bases). Sequenced sample: PBMCs. The clonotype comes from a female donor in good health and CMV-seronegative. CDR3 coding DNA: TGCAGCGTTGAAGATCGTGCAGGGGATTTTGGCTACACCTTC. It encodes CSVEDRAGDFGYTF. Supplemented by reference TRBV29-1 and TRBJ1-2, the full variable domain reads SAVISQKPSRDICQRGTSLTIQCQVDSQVTMMFWYRQQPGQSLTLIATANQGSEATYESGFVIDKFPISRPNLTFSTLTVSNMSPEDSSIYLCSVEDRAGDFGYTFGSGTRLTVV.